This TCR beta chain was obtained from a study of blood T cell repertoires in COVID-19. Study background: COVID-19 samples from acute and convalescent phases originated in the United States, Italy and Spain. T cells, B-cell-depleted T cells, or PBMCs provided the cDNA or gDNA that served as material.

Original processing methods: For nucleated cells, counts were estimated from reference gene primer amplification. The data were produced by immunoSEQ multiplex PCR, yet TCRdb's version contains in-frame clones alone and is incomplete. V and J calls and clone size are those listed in that table; D and trimming were worked out from the DNA. The sample lists some 200,000 clones, approximately 85% occurring once. There are 13 residues in the CDR3. CDR1 is MNHEY, CDR2 SVGAGI, per germline. Trimming pared 6 bases from V and 3 bases from J, leaving 12 bases between. The sample taken for sequencing was peripheral blood. The source of this sequence is a woman of 80 years or more with acute or convalescent COVID-19. The chain has TRBV6-5 and TRBJ2-7; D is undetermined. The CDR3 reads CASSPTHYYEQYF. In DNA form, the CDR3 reads TGTGCCAGCAGCCCAACACATTACTACGAGCAGTACTTC.